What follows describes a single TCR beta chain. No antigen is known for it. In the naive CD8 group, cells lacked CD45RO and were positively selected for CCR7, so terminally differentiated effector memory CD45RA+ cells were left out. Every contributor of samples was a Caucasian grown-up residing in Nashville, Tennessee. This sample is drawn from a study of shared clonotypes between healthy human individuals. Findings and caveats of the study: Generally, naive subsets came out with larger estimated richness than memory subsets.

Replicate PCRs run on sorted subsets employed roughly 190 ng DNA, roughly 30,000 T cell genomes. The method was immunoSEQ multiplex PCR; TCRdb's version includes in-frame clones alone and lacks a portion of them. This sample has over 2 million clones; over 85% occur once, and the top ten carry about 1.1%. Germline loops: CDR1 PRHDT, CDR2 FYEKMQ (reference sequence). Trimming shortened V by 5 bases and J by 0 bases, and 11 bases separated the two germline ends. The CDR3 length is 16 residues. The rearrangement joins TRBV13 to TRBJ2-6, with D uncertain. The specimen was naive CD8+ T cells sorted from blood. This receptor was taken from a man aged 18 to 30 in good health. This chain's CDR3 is CASSTRASSGANVLTF. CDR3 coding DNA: TGTGCCAGCAGCACCCGGGCCAGCTCTGGGGCCAACGTCCTGACTTTC.